This T cell receptor beta chain comes out of a study of T cell clusters in autoimmune cytopenias. This clonotype registers medium-sized by frequency. TRB rearrangements were amplified by touch-down multiplex PCR with mixed TRB-A/B primers. TCRdb processed the multiplex PCR reads again and assigns one entry to each CDR3 protein, with no DNA. Its listing shows about 4,800 distinct CDR3 sequences. Each sample's input was 250 to 300 ng genomic DNA, some 34,000 genome equivalents. The length of the CDR3 is 13 residues. Germline V gene sequence: CDR1 SGHTA, CDR2 FQGNSA. The V call is TRBV7-2, the J call TRBJ2-5. This clonotype was obtained from a human donor with an autoimmune cytopenia or autoimmune hepatitis (not recorded which). The sample comprised peripheral blood. The CDR3 reads CASSPRSTGTQYF.